These 9 T cell receptor beta chains were all obtained from the same sample, sequenced in a study of T cell responses to AZD1222 COVID-19 vaccine. Here immunoSEQ multiplex PCR was the method, and the copy in TCRdb shows in-frame clones only, minus some. This repertoire shows 130,000 or so clones, about 86% found once; its top ten account for more than 10%. The specimen was peripheral blood, collected on day 0 of AZD1222 vaccination. Every receptor here comes from an adult in good health.

The gene calls are TRBV6-5 and TRBJ1-4; possibly TRBD1 for D (5 bases). Germline V gives CDR1 MNHEY, CDR2 SVGAGI. Trimming cost V 5 bases and J 4 bases, with 14 bases left between them. CDR3 size: 15 residues. The CDR3 nucleotides are TGTGCCAGCAGTCGTAGACGACAGATTAATGAAAAACTGTTTTTT. Translation gives CASSRRRQINEKLFF.

This chain joins TRBV27 and TRBJ2-4, with TRBD2 matching 10 bases. Germline lookup yields CDR1 MNHEY and CDR2 SMNVEV (reference sequence). The trim removed 6 bases at V and 0 bases at J, leaving 5 bases unmatched. The CDR3 extends over 16 amino acids. The CDR3 loop is CASRPSGGLAKNIQYF. The DNA for the CDR3 is TGTGCCAGCAGGCCTAGCGGGGGCCTAGCCAAAAACATTCAGTACTTC.

The CDR3 loop reads CASSESQGGRELFF. CDR3 DNA: TGTGCCAGCAGTGAGTCACAGGGAGGCCGGGAGCTGTTTTTT. This chain connects TRBV6-4 to TRBJ2-2; D may match TRBD1 or TRBD2 (6 bases each). With 3 bases removed from V and 9 bases from J, the gap between germline ends came to 14 bases. The CDR3 runs 14 residues. Germline CDR1 and CDR2: MRHNA and SNTAGT.

This chain joins TRBV5-6 and TRBJ1-5; no clear D. CDR1 is SGHDT, CDR2 YYEEEE, per germline. This CDR3 spans 14 amino acids. V was pared by 4 bases and J by 2 bases, with 10 bases between. The CDR3 sequence is CASSLRSGNQPQHF. DNA of the CDR3: TGTGCCAGCAGCCTTAGGTCTGGCAATCAGCCCCAGCATTTT.

The CDR3 is CASSQSGGQGVTGELFF. The CDR3 DNA reads as TGCGCCAGCAGTCAATCGGGAGGACAGGGTGTAACCGGGGAGCTGTTTTTT. V and J are TRBV23-1 and TRBJ2-2; TRBD1 matches 8 bases. TRBV23-1 is recorded as an ORF, its role being uncertain. J gave up 5 bases and V 0 bases, and 8 bases lay outside the gene matches. The CDR3 is 17 residues long.

This sequence joins TRBV4-1 and TRBJ1-5, with 8 bases aligning to TRBD1. This CDR3 is built from 16 residues. Trimming took 0 bases from V and 7 from J; bases not matched to a gene: 8. Germline values: CDR1 MGHRA, CDR2 YSYEKL. CDR3 amino acids: CASSQDVTGVQQPQHF. As DNA, the CDR3 is TGCGCCAGCAGCCAAGATGTGACAGGGGTTCAGCAGCCCCAGCATTTT.

The V gene is TRBV9, the J gene TRBJ2-3; D remains ambiguous. The CDR3 has 16 amino acids. The germline V and J ends were trimmed by 0 bases and 2 bases, with 13 bases remaining between them. The germline gives CDR1 SGDLS, CDR2 YYNGEE. The CDR3 reads CASSVGATALTDTQYF. CDR3 sequence (DNA): TGTGCCAGCAGCGTAGGGGCTACTGCACTCACAGATACGCAGTATTTT. Filled out from reference TRBV9 and TRBJ2-3, the complete variable domain reads DSGVTQTPKHLITATGQRVTLRCSPRSGDLSVYWYQQSLDQGLQFLIQYYNGEERAKGNILERFSAQQFPDLHSELNLSSLELGDSALYFCASSVGATALTDTQYFGPGTRLTVL.

V and J are TRBV7-8 and TRBJ2-5; D might be TRBD1 (7 bases). V lost 3 bases to trimming and J lost 2 bases, with 10 bases between them. The CDR3 totals 14 residues. In germline, CDR1 is SGHVS, CDR2 FQNEAQ. CDR3 sequence: CASSLGGQQETQYF. CDR3 bases: TGTGCCAGCAGCTTGGGGGGACAGCAAGAGACCCAGTACTTC.

The chain is built from TRBV6-5 and TRBJ2-5; 12 positions agree with TRBD2. The CDR3 runs to 16 residues. Per the germline V gene, CDR1 is MNHEY and CDR2 is SVGAGI. Trimming took 0 bases from V and 5 from J; bases not matched to a gene: 4. The CDR3 protein is CASSYSLAGGLETQYF. DNA of the CDR3: TGTGCCAGCAGTTACTCTCTAGCGGGGGGGCTGGAGACCCAGTACTTC.